These T cell receptor beta chains were read from a single sample in a study of Ad26.COV2.S vaccination and SARS-CoV-2 variants. The table came from immunoSEQ multiplex PCR; TCRdb's copy has only in-frame clones and leaves some out. In the table there are nearly 400,000 clones, approximately 89% of which are singletons. Sequenced here: peripheral blood, sampled in a trial of Ad26.COV2.S vaccine versus placebo. The source is a person between 18 and 59 years old who received the Ad26.COV2.S COVID-19 vaccine or a placebo. Both conserved end residues are part of each CDR3. A D gene is named only where the DNA matches it firmly. Rows may omit the clone size; those that give it use once, few, many or a size class.

j_call | v_call | d_call | clone_size | cdr3_aa | cdr3_nt
TRBJ1-1 | TRBV11-3 | . | . | CASSLEGRMATEAFF | TGTGCCAGCAGCTTGGAGGGCAGGATGGCCACTGAAGCTTTCTTT
TRBJ1-2 | TRBV25-1 | . | . | CASSEGEDRGTHNYGYTF | TGTGCCAGCAGTGAAGGGGAGGATAGGGGGACCCATAACTATGGCTACACCTTC
TRBJ1-5 | TRBV28 | . | . | CASSSVVSRNQPQHF | TGTGCCAGCAGTTCCGTGGTCAGTCGCAATCAGCCCCAGCATTTT
TRBJ2-5 | TRBV7-2 | TRBD2 | once | CASSLGLTWTSALGETQYF | TGTGCCAGCAGCTTAGGGCTTACGTGGACTAGCGCACTGGGGGAGACCCAGTACTTC
TRBJ2-7 | TRBV10-3 | . | . | CAISESWVGSYEQYF | TGTGCCATCAGTGAATCTTGGGTCGGCTCCTACGAGCAGTACTTC
TRBJ2-7 | TRBV6-5 | . | . | CASRLGSPLYEQYF | TGTGCCAGCCGCCTCGGGAGTCCGCTCTACGAGCAGTACTTC
TRBJ2-1 | TRBV6-2/TRBV6-3 | . | . | CASSRHLANEQFF | TGTGCCAGCAGTCGCCATCTAGCGAATGAGCAGTTCTTC
TRBJ1-5 | TRBV27 | . | . | CASSSWPVSNQPQHF | TGTGCCAGCAGTTCATGGCCGGTTAGCAATCAGCCCCAGCATTTT
TRBJ2-6 | TRBV19 | . | . | CASSINDPGAGANVLTF | TGTGCCAGTAGTATAAATGATCCAGGGGCTGGGGCCAACGTCCTGACTTTC
TRBJ1-6 | TRBV28 | . | . | CASSGTVNNSPLHF | TGTGCCAGCAGTGGGACCGTAAATAATTCACCCCTCCACTTT
TRBJ2-5 | TRBV5-1 | . | . | CASSLNVAAREETQYF | TGCGCCAGCAGCTTGAATGTGGCCGCCAGGGAAGAGACCCAGTACTTC
TRBJ1-2 | TRBV3-1/TRBV3-2 | TRBD1 | once | CASSQNRGTGKNYGYTF | TGTGCCAGCAGCCAAAATAGGGGGACAGGCAAGAACTATGGCTACACCTTC
TRBJ2-1 | TRBV11-2 | . | . | CASSLDPGTEYNEQFF | TGTGCCAGCAGCTTAGATCCCGGGACCGAGTACAATGAGCAGTTCTTC
TRBJ2-1 | TRBV30 | . | . | CAWNKPLGLTYNEQFF | TGTGCCTGGAATAAACCTCTGGGCCTCACTTACAATGAGCAGTTCTTC
TRBJ2-3 | TRBV2 | TRBD1 | . | CASRPTGARTDTQYF | TGTGCCAGCAGACCGACAGGGGCTCGCACAGATACGCAGTATTTT
TRBJ1-3 | TRBV2 | . | . | CASRVAGNTIYF | TGTGCCAGTAGGGTAGCTGGAAACACCATATATTTT
TRBJ1-1 | TRBV7-3 | . | once | CASSLTARGENTEAFF | TGTGCCAGCAGCTTAACGGCGAGGGGCGAAAACACTGAAGCTTTCTTT
TRBJ1-1 | TRBV18 | TRBD1 | . | CASSLKQGGNTEAFF | TGTGCCAGCTCTCTGAAACAGGGGGGCAACACTGAAGCTTTCTTT
TRBJ2-5 | TRBV25-1 | TRBD2 | few | CASHTSTGGETQYF | TGTGCCTCCCACACCTCGACCGGGGGGGAGACCCAGTACTTC
TRBJ1-3 | TRBV30 | . | . | CAWNPGLSGNTIYF | TGTGCCTGGAACCCCGGTCTAAGTGGAAACACCATATATTTT
TRBJ1-3 | TRBV15 | . | . | CATSRATMSSSGNTIYF | TGTGCCACCAGCAGAGCGACAATGAGTTCATCTGGAAACACCATATATTTT
TRBJ2-1 | TRBV19 | TRBD2 | . | CASSSRLAGSYNEQFF | TGTGCCAGTAGTTCCAGACTAGCGGGCTCCTACAATGAGCAGTTCTTC
TRBJ2-3 | TRBV29-1 | . | . | CSCREVVVPDTQYF | TGCAGCTGCCGTGAGGTGGTCGTCCCAGATACGCAGTATTTT
TRBJ2-3 | TRBV7-2 | TRBD2 | once | CASSSGSGSVYTQYF | TGTGCCAGCAGCTCGGGTAGCGGGAGTGTATATACGCAGTATTTT
TRBJ1-6 | TRBV28 | . | . | CASSEGGPYNSPLHF | TGTGCCAGCAGTGAGGGGGGGCCTTATAATTCACCCCTCCACTTT
TRBJ2-3 | TRBV6-5 | TRBD1 | . | CASSARAGGTDTQYF | TGTGCCAGCAGCGCTCGGGCAGGGGGAACAGATACGCAGTATTTT
TRBJ1-2 | TRBV12-3/TRBV12-4 | . | . | CASSLGQGYGYTF | TGTGCCAGCAGTTTGGGGCAGGGTTACGGCTACACCTTC
TRBJ2-1 | TRBV6-5 | . | . | CASSSGQLNEQFF | TGTGCCAGCAGTTCCGGACAGCTAAATGAGCAGTTCTTC
TRBJ1-2 | TRBV2 | . | . | CASSVRGRLSNYGYTF | TGTGCCAGCAGTGTTCGGGGCCGACTATCTAACTATGGCTACACCTTC
TRBJ1-5 | TRBV28 | . | . | CASSLSIGRSPQHF | TGTGCCAGCAGTTTATCGATTGGCCGGTCGCCCCAGCATTTT
TRBJ2-2 | TRBV21-1 | . | . | CASSAQGQAGELFF | TGTGCCAGCAGCGCCCAGGGTCAGGCCGGGGAGCTGTTTTTT
TRBJ2-7 | TRBV2 | TRBD1 | . | CASRGLGQGSYEQYF | TGTGCCAGCAGGGGGCTCGGACAGGGCTCCTACGAGCAGTACTTC
TRBJ2-2 | TRBV6-5 | . | . | CASKRTKAGELFF | TGTGCCAGCAAACGGACGAAGGCCGGGGAGCTGTTTTTT
TRBJ2-7 | TRBV6-5 | . | . | CASKAGLSYEQYF | TGTGCCAGCAAGGCAGGGCTCTCCTACGAGCAGTACTTC
TRBJ2-1 | TRBV5-1 | . | . | CASSPGQPRHEQFF | TGCGCCAGCAGCCCGGGACAACCTAGGCATGAGCAGTTCTTC
TRBJ1-2 | TRBV12-3/TRBV12-4 | . | . | CASSTGISYGYTF | TGTGCCAGCAGTACCGGGATATCGTATGGCTACACCTTC
TRBJ2-1 | TRBV7-7 | TRBD2 | . | CASSFLAGEEQFF | TGTGCCAGCAGCTTTCTAGCGGGAGAAGAGCAGTTCTTC
TRBJ2-1 | TRBV5-8 | TRBD1 | . | CASSPGQGDYNEQFF | TGTGCCAGCAGCCCGGGACAGGGGGATTACAATGAGCAGTTCTTC
TRBJ1-4 | TRBV19 | . | . | CASSMSSTNEKLFF | TGTGCCAGTAGTATGTCCTCAACTAATGAAAAACTGTTTTTT
TRBJ1-6 | TRBV11-3 | TRBD1 | once | CASSLYPGGNSPLHF | TGTGCCAGCAGCTTATATCCAGGGGGGAACTCACCCCTCCACTTT
TRBJ1-3 | TRBV5-8 | . | . | CASSFKTVGNTIYF | TGTGCCAGCAGCTTTAAGACCGTTGGAAACACCATATATTTT
TRBJ1-6 | TRBV6-6 | . | . | CASRPHEQGYNSPLHF | TGTGCCAGCAGACCACACGAACAGGGCTATAATTCACCCCTCCACTTT
TRBJ2-7 | TRBV15 | . | . | CATSGRTGYEQYF | TGTGCCACCAGCGGCAGGACGGGCTACGAGCAGTACTTC